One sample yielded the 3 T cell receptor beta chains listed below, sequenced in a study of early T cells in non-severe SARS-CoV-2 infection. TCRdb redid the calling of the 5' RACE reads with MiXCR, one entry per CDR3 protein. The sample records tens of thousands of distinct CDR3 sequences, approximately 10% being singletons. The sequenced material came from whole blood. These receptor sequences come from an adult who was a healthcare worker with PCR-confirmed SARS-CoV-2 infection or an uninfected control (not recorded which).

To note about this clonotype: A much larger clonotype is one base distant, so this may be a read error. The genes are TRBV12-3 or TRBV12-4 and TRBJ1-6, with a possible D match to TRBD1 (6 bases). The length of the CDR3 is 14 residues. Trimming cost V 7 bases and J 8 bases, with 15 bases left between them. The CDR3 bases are TGTGCCAGCAAACAGGGACCCGATGATTCACCCCTCCACTTT. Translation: CASKQGPDDSPLHF.

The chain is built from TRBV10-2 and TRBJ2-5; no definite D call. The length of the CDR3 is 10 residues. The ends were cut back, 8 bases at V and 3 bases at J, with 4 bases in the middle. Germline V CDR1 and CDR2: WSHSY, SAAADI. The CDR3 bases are TGCGCCAGCGCCGAAGAGACCCAGTACTTC. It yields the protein CASAEETQYF.

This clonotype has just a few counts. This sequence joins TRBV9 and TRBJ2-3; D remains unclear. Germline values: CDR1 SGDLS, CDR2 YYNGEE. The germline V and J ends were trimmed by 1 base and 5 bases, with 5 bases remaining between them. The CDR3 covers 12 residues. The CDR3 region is CASSVIGDTQYF. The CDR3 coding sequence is TGTGCCAGCAGCGTAATCGGAGATACGCAGTATTTT.